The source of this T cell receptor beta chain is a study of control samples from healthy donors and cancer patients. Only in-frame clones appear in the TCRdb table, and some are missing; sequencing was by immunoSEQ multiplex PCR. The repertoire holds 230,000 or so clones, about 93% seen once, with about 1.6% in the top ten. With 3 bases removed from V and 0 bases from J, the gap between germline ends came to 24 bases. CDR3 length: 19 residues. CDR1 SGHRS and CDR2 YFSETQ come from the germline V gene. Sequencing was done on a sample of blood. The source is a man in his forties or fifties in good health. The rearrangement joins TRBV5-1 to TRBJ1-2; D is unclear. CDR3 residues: CASSSSAVPSPTSNYGYTF. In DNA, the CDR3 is TGCGCCAGCAGCTCATCAGCGGTCCCCAGCCCGACCTCTAACTATGGCTACACCTTC.